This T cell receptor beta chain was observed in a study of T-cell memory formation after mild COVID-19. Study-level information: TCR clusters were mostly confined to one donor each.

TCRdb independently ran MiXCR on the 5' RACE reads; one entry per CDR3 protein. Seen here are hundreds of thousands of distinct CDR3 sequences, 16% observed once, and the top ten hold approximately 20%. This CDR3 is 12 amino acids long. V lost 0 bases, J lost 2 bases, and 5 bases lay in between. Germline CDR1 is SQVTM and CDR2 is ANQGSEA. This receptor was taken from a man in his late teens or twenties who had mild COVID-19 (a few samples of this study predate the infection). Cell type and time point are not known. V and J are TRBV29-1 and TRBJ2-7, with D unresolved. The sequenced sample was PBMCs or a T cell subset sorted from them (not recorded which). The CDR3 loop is CSVEDPPYEQYF. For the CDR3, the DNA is TGCAGCGTTGAAGATCCTCCCTACGAGCAGTACTTC.